The T cell receptor (beta chain) described here comes from a study of shared clonotypes between healthy human individuals. With respect to this clone: Antigen unknown. Other DNA sequences in the same sample also yield this CDR3.

The CDR3 has 14 amino acids. The V gene lost 3 bases and the J gene lost 3 bases, with 12 bases spanning the gap. Germline CDR1 is MNHEY and CDR2 is SVGAGI. Findings of the study overall: Rarefaction revealed incomplete sorted-subset sequencing despite large depth.

Profiled with immunoSEQ multiplex PCR; TCRdb holds only in-frame clones, not every one. The sample shows around 2.1 million clones, under 95% of them seen only once. Terminally differentiated effector memory CD45RA+ cells were left out of the naive CD8 fraction, which was CD45RO-negative and positively selected for CCR7. The source of this sequence is a man between 18 and 29 years old in good health. Some clones in this sample may be carry-over from other donors' samples. The chain is built from TRBV6-5 and TRBJ2-7; possible D gene TRBD2, 6 bases. The sequencing input was naive CD8+ T cells from PBMCs. For the CDR3, the DNA is TGTGCCAGCAGTTATGGGCGGGGTGGCTACGAGCAGTACTTC. This encodes CASSYGRGGYEQYF.